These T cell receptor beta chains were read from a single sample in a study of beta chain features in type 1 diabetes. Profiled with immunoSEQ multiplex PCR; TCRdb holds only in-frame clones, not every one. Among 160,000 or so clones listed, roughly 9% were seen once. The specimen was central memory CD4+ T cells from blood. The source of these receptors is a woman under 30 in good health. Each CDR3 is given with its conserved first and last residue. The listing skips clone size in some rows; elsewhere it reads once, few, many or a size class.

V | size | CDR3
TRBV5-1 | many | CASSLVGIGGQETQYF
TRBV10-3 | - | CAISPGTGTDTQYF
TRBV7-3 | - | CASSLQGANSPLHF
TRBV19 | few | CASTLADSYGYTF
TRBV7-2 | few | CASSLQAGGSSDTQYF
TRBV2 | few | CASSESGRNEQFF
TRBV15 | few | CATTRDGTGLATNEKLFF
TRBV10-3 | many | CAISSDRSSSYNEQFF
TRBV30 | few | CAWSVSVGRGAEAFF
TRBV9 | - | CASSAGGEQFF
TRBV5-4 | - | CASRAGTTNTGELFF
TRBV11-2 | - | CASSLPPVEKAFF
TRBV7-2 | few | CASSLMSAGHGYTF
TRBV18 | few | CASSPRRAGGTEAFF
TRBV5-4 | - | CASSQTSGRETQYF
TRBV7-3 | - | CASSLDWNSYEQYF
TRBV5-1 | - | CASSLGPGGNTEAFF
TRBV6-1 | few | CASRDGQGIYGYTF
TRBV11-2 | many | CASSAGISGTDTQYF
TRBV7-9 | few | CASSPAGTGNADTQYF
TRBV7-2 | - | CASSLEGGGGKNIQYF
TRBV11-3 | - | CASSLWARPNTEAFF
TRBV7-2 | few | CASDRRAQGGQETQYF
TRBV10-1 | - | CASSSLAGGFYEQFF
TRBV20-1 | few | CSARRNNEQFF
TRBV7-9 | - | CASSLDTSGRADSTDTQYF
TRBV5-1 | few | CASSLGTSGGPTDTQYF
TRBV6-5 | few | CASSYSNQGVYGYTF
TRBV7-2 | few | CASSLVSGEDTQYF
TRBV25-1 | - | CASSGASGQGARGYTF
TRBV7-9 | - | CASSLPSGGSETQYF
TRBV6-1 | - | CASSEASGRQETQYF
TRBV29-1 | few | CSVSDILSGNTIYF
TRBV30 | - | CAWQTATLNTEAFF
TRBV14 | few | CASSRQFNQPQHF